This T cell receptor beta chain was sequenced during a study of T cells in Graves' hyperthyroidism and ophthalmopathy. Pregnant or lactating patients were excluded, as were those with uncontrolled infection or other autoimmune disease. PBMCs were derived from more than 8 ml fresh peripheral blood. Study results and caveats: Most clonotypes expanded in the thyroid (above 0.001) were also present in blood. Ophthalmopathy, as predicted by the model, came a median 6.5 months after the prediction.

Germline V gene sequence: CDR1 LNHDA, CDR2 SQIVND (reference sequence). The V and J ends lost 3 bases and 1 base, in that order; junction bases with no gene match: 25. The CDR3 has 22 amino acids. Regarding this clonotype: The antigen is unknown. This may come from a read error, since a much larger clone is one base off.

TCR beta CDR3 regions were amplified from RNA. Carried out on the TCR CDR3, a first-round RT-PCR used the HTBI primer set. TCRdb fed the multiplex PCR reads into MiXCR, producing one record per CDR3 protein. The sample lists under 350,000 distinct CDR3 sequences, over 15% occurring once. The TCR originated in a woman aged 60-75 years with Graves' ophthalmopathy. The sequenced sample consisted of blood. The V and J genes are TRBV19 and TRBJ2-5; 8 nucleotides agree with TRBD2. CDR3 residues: CASSIFPSGPAGAWRTQETQYF. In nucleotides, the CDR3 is TGTGCCAGTAGTATCTTTCCCTCAGGACCAGCGGGAGCGTGGAGGACCCAAGAGACCCAGTACTTC. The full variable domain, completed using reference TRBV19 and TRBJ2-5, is DGGITQSPKYLFRKEGQNVTLSCEQNLNHDAMYWYRQDPGQGLRLIYYSQIVNDFQKGDIAEGYSVSREKKESFPLTVTSAQKNPTAFYLCASSIFPSGPAGAWRTQETQYFGPGTRLLVL.